The 17 T cell receptor beta chains reported below all come from one sample, sequenced in a study of blood T cell repertoires in COVID-19. TCRdb's copy holds only in-frame clones and misses some; the assay was immunoSEQ multiplex PCR. In the table there are roughly 290,000 clones, 80% to 90% of which are singletons. The sample consisted of peripheral blood. Receptor source: a woman aged 50 to 60 who had recovered from COVID-19.

This rearrangement joins TRBV3-1 (or the pseudogene TRBV3-2) to TRBJ1-2, with D perhaps matching TRBD1 (6 bases). This CDR3 is 14 amino acids long. Trimming left V 4 bases short and J 2 bases short, with 11 bases between. CDR1 LGHDT and CDR2 YNNKEL come from the germline V gene (reference sequence). The CDR3 loop reads CASSPRQGNYGYTF. CDR3 DNA sequence: TGTGCCAGCAGCCCCCGGCAGGGGAACTATGGCTACACCTTC.

The J gene is TRBJ2-3, the V gene TRBV7-2, with D possibly TRBD2 on 5 matching bases. The CDR3 runs to 16 residues. Per germline, CDR1 SGHTA and CDR2 FQGNSA. V shed 3 bases and J shed 0 bases, with 13 bases lying between them. In DNA form, the CDR3 reads TGTGCCAGCAGCTTGAAATTTCTAGCCAGCACAGATACGCAGTATTTT. Its protein is CASSLKFLASTDTQYF.

The chain is built from TRBV29-1 and TRBJ2-1; D remains ambiguous. Germline V gene lookup returns CDR1 SQVTM and CDR2 ANQGSEA. This CDR3 contains 17 residues. Deletions cut 2 bases from V and 0 bases from J, with 17 bases between. The chain's CDR3 is CSVESVPPSSSYNEQFF. The CDR3, as DNA: TGCAGCGTTGAAAGTGTACCTCCATCGAGCTCCTACAATGAGCAGTTCTTC.

V usage is TRBV6-2 or TRBV6-3 and J usage is TRBJ1-2; 10 bases line up with TRBD1. J was trimmed by 4 bases and V by 4 bases; bases with no gene match: 6. The CDR3 is 15 residues long. Germline V lookup: CDR1 MNHEY, CDR2 SVGEGT. CDR3 coding DNA: TGTGCCAGCAGTTCCGGGACAGGGGTTGTCTATGGCTACACCTTC. Translating it yields CASSSGTGVVYGYTF.

This sequence joins TRBV4-3 and TRBJ1-2; perhaps TRBD1 as D (5 bases). The CDR3 totals 16 residues. Germline V gene data show CDR1 as LGHNA and CDR2 as YSLEER. With 0 bases removed from V and 5 bases from J, the gap between germline ends came to 16 bases. Written as DNA, the CDR3 is TGCGCCAGCAGCCAAGATTACGGCAGGGTAGTGTATGGCTACACCTTC. It is translated as CASSQDYGRVVYGYTF.

DNA for the CDR3: TGTGCCAGTACCAGGACGGGGAACTATGGCTACACCTTC. It specifies CASTRTGNYGYTF. V is TRBV30 and J is TRBJ1-2; D call uncertain. This CDR3 comprises 13 residues. The germline V and J ends were trimmed by 8 bases and 2 bases, with 15 bases remaining between them. From germline, CDR1 is GTSNPN and CDR2 SVGIG (reference sequence).

V gene TRBV19 combines with J gene TRBJ2-3, with D perhaps TRBD2 (5 bases). With 4 bases removed from V and 6 bases from J, the gap between germline ends came to 11 bases. The germline gives CDR1 LNHDA, CDR2 SQIVND (reference sequence). CDR3 length equals 13 residues. CDR3 nucleotides: TGTGCCAGTAGTAGACTAAGGTTTGATACGCAGTATTTT. Its translation: CASSRLRFDTQYF.

The chain joins TRBV5-6 to TRBJ2-3, with 9 bases identical to TRBD2. This CDR3 is 15 amino acids long. Trimming removed 0 bases from V and 4 bases from J; junction bases left unmatched: 3. CDR1 and CDR2 (germline): SGHDT, YYEEEE. The CDR3 DNA follows: TGTGCCAGCAGCTTGGTGGCGGGGGGGGCAGATACGCAGTATTTT. Translation: CASSLVAGGADTQYF.

This chain joins TRBV19 and TRBJ2-2, with D unclear. Between the trimmed V and J ends, which lost 6 bases and 0 bases, there was a span of 11 bases. Per germline, CDR1 LNHDA and CDR2 SQIVND (reference sequence). The CDR3 is 15 residues long. The DNA for the CDR3 is TGTGCCAGTAGCACCAGGCTCGCGAACACCGGGGAGCTGTTTTTT. Encoded protein: CASSTRLANTGELFF.

A remark on this clone: Other DNA sequences in this specimen translate into the identical CDR3. CDR3 coding DNA: TGTGCCAGCTCACCACGACAGGCCGACACCGGGGAGCTGTTTTTT. It yields the protein CASSPRQADTGELFF. V is TRBV18 and J is TRBJ2-2, with D possibly matching TRBD1 (6 bases). The V gene lost 1 base and the J gene lost 3 bases, with 9 bases spanning the gap. Germline V lookup: CDR1 KGHSH, CDR2 LQKENI. This CDR3 has 15 amino acids.

The chain has TRBV5-1 and TRBJ1-6, with TRBD1 matching over 7 bases. Trimming cost V 4 bases and J 5 bases; bases outside gene matches: 3. There are 14 residues in the CDR3. Looked up from germline, CDR1 is SGHRS and CDR2 is YFSETQ. Here the CDR3 DNA reads TGCGCCAGCAGCAAAGGGACAGATAATTCACCCCTCCACTTT. It yields the protein CASSKGTDNSPLHF.

The genes are TRBV25-1 and TRBJ1-2; D uncertain. Per the germline V gene, CDR1 is MGHDK and CDR2 is SYGVNS. The CDR3 spans 11 residues. V was shortened by 5 bases and J by 7 bases, with 8 bases between the two germline ends. This chain's CDR3 is CASSLSGGYTF. The CDR3 nucleotides are TGTGCCAGCAGTCTAAGCGGTGGCTACACCTTC.

The chain joins TRBV30 to TRBJ1-2; D may be TRBD1 (6 bases). Trimming cost V 1 base and J 8 bases, with 17 bases left between them. The CDR3 contains 14 residues. Germline lookup yields CDR1 GTSNPN and CDR2 SVGIG (reference sequence). CDR3 bases: TGTGCCTGGAGTGGGGCGGTGGGGGCGAAGGGCTACACCTTC. Translating gives CAWSGAVGAKGYTF.

This chain links TRBV5-6 with TRBJ2-3, with 7 bases aligning to TRBD1. The J segment lost 2 bases and the V segment lost 3 bases, leaving 3 bases of the junction unmatched. CDR3 size: 14 residues. The germline gives CDR1 SGHDT, CDR2 YYEEEE. The CDR3 coding sequence is TGTGCCAGCAGCTCGGGACAGTACACAGATACGCAGTATTTT. It encodes CASSSGQYTDTQYF. Variable domain in full (rest from reference TRBV5-6 and TRBJ2-3): DAGVTQSPTHLIKTRGQQVTLRCSPKSGHDTVSWYQQALGQGPQFIFQYYEEEERQRGNFPDRFSGHQFPNYSSELNVNALLLGDSALYLCASSSGQYTDTQYFGPGTRLTVL.

This clone was seen a single time. J is TRBJ1-5 and V is TRBV30; D ambiguous. V gave up 1 base and J gave up 10 bases, with 11 bases separating them. The CDR3 spans 12 residues. Germline loops: CDR1 GTSNPN, CDR2 SVGIG (reference sequence). CDR3 residues: CAWSGGGLPQHF. The CDR3 DNA is TGTGCCTGGAGTGGTGGAGGGCTACCCCAGCATTTT. Complete variable domain (other parts from reference TRBV30 and TRBJ1-5): SQTIHQWPATLVQPVGSPLSLECTVEGTSNPNLYWYRQAAGRGLQLLFYSVGIGQISSEVPQNLSASRPQDRQFILSSKKLLLSDSGFYLCAWSGGGLPQHFGDGTRLSIL.

The V call is TRBV6-5, the J call TRBJ2-7; weak D call: TRBD2 (6 bases). Germline-derived CDR1 and CDR2 are MNHEY and SVGAGI. Trimming pared 7 bases from V and 3 bases from J, leaving 16 bases between. The CDR3 consists of 14 residues. CDR3 loop: CASTTPRDSYEQYF. In DNA form, the CDR3 reads TGTGCCAGCACCACGCCGCGGGATAGCTACGAGCAGTACTTC.

In DNA form, the CDR3 reads TGTGCCAGCAGCCCCTCGACAGAACGGGAGACCCAGTACTTC. This sequence encodes CASSPSTERETQYF. V and J are TRBV9 and TRBJ2-5, with D perhaps matching TRBD1 (5 bases). V lost 4 bases, J lost 5 bases, and 15 bases lay in between. The CDR3 length is 14 residues. CDR1 is SGDLS and CDR2 is YYNGEE in the germline V gene.